This T cell receptor (beta chain) was sequenced in a study of OX40 agonist ivuxolimab in advanced cancers. Study-level background: Patients in the trial were receiving intravenous ivuxolimab every 2 weeks, at doses of 0.01 to 10 mg/kg. Whole-study results and caveats: Averaged across samples, CD8+ T cells carried more expanded clones than CD4+ did.

Only one count was recorded for this clone. The antigen remains unidentified. Sampled blood was obtained at baseline, cycle 4 day 1, and cycle 7 day 1. The repertoire was sequenced with immunoSEQ multiplex PCR; TCRdb's copy has only in-frame clones and lacks some. The table lists about 23,000 clones, around 80% of them singletons, with about a quarter in the top ten. From germline, CDR1 is SGHVS and CDR2 FNYEAQ. The V and J ends lost 5 bases and 8 bases respectively, with 13 bases between them. The CDR3 extends over 13 amino acids. The TCR originated in an adult with an advanced solid tumor such as melanoma, head and neck, liver or kidney cancer. The rearrangement joins TRBV7-6 to TRBJ1-5, with D perhaps matching TRBD1 (5 bases). The input for sequencing was CD4+ or CD8+ T cells sorted from blood, taken in a trial of the OX40 agonist ivuxolimab. Here the CDR3 reads CASSTIGVEPQHF. The DNA of the CDR3 is TGTGCCAGCAGCACGATAGGGGTTGAGCCCCAGCATTTT.